This T cell receptor (beta chain) was profiled in a study of cytomegalovirus exposure and HLA in healthy donors. General observations from the study: Among TCR beta chains of equal frequency, HLA-associated ones were more clonally expanded in a later analysis. TCR sequences were mostly rare, though some public TCRs occurred in many donors.

There are a few counts of this clone. Its matching antigen is unknown. The PCR was carried out with 60 Vbeta primers and 13 Jbeta primers. Method: immunoSEQ multiplex PCR; TCRdb's copy keeps in-frame clones and lacks some. The table includes approximately 170,000 clones, approximately 67% detected once. Each of the donors was a healthy bone marrow donor. Trimming pared 6 bases from V and 5 bases from J, leaving 16 bases between. The CDR3 is 14 residues long. Germline values: CDR1 MNHEY, CDR2 SMNVEV (reference sequence). The clonotype was recovered from a man aged 40-55 years in good health and CMV-seronegative. The V call is TRBV27, the J call TRBJ1-1, with D perhaps TRBD1 (6 bases). What was sequenced was PBMCs. Written as DNA, the CDR3 is TGTGCCAGCAGCCCGGGGGGCCCGAGGACTGAAGCTTTCTTT. It specifies CASSPGGPRTEAFF.